The sequence of this TCR beta chain was determined in a study of regulatory T cells in long-lasting Graves disease. Ten or more counts support this clonotype. Library construction for TCR beta used iRepertoire HTBI primers and Arm-PCR of CDR3 regions. TCRdb analysed the multiplex PCR reads with MiXCR anew, one entry per CDR3 protein. The sample consists of 550,000 or so distinct CDR3 sequences, about 12% of them appearing once. The junction had 15 bases not matched to a gene; V was cut back by 7 bases and J by 1 base. CDR1 is MDHEN and CDR2 is SYDVKM in the germline V gene. CDR3 length equals 17 residues. Time point in this sample: newly diagnosed GD, antithyroid drugs for less than 3 months. Extracted PBMC RNA gave rise to the TCR library. The same sample was also studied in work on T cells in Graves' hyperthyroidism and ophthalmopathy.

V is TRBV28 and J is TRBJ1-1; TRBD1 aligns across 7 bases. This specimen consisted of peripheral blood mononuclear cells (PBMCs), obtained at new diagnosis, from a patient treated with antithyroid drugs. This receptor was obtained from a woman in her twenties or thirties with Graves disease. Written as DNA, the CDR3 is TGTGCCAGCATCGCCGTCAGGGGGGCATGGAGGAACACTGAAGCTTTCTTT. Its protein product is CASIAVRGAWRNTEAFF.